This TCR beta chain stems from a study of blood T cell repertoires in COVID-19. Across the study: Samples taken during acute and convalescent COVID-19 were collected in the United States, Italy and Spain.

The study recruited people aged about 18 to 90 years across about two dozen US areas. Some clones are missing from TCRdb's copy, which holds only in-frame ones; the method was immunoSEQ multiplex PCR. The sample includes hundreds of thousands of clones, roughly 85% seen only once; the top ten take roughly 1.8%. After removal of 2 bases from V and 6 bases from J, the junction contained 9 bases not matched to a gene. CDR1 and CDR2 from the germline V gene are SQVTM and ANQGSEA. CDR3 length: 15 amino acids. Sequencing was done on a sample of PBMCs or T cells enriched from blood (not recorded which). The chain links TRBV29-1 to TRBJ2-1, with TRBD1 matching 8 bases. This clonotype was obtained from a woman younger than 35 with acute COVID-19. The DNA for the CDR3 is TGCAGCGTTGAATCCTGGACAGGGAATGCCAATGAGCAGTTCTTC. Amino acids: CSVESWTGNANEQFF.